This T cell receptor (beta chain) was obtained from a study of metastatic and nonmetastatic thyroid tumors. At least ten counts were recorded for this clone. What it recognizes is unknown. TCRdb reassembled clones from the PCR reads with MiXCR. Of roughly 40,000 clones listed, about a sixth are singletons. CDR1 is DFQATT, CDR2 SNEGSKA, per germline (reference sequence). Trimming took off 0 bases at V and 4 bases at J, with 19 bases between the two ends. The CDR3 consists of 17 residues. Study outcomes and limitations: Malignant tumors reportedly showed significantly higher TCR beta diversity than benign nodules in both blood and tumor.

There were no patients who had received any treatment before thyroid surgery. The chain has TRBV20-1 and TRBJ1-5, with D possibly matching TRBD1 (6 bases). The receptor comes from a female donor with papillary thyroid cancer or a benign thyroid nodule (not recorded which). Some clones in this sample may be carry-over from other donors' samples. The sample comprised blood. CDR3 region: CSARDGQGKSGNQPQHF. Here the CDR3 DNA reads TGCAGTGCTAGAGATGGGCAGGGGAAGTCGGGGAATCAGCCCCAGCATTTT.